This T cell receptor beta chain was identified during a study of blood T cell repertoires in COVID-19 (TCRdb year 2020). The study in broad terms: Collaborator samples came from the United States, Italy and Spain and covered acute and convalescent phases of COVID-19. The material from the prospective study consisted of cDNA or gDNA derived from T cells, B-cell-depleted T cells, or PBMCs. The dataset comprised deeply sampled blood TCRbeta repertoires from subjects exposed to, actively infected with, or recovered from COVID-19. The repertoires were released in a freely available public database intended as a resource for research on the immune response to SARS-CoV-2. Samples came from the ongoing ImmuneRACE study (first 160 participants) plus 1,254 subjects from 6 global collaborators. The sample metadata nearly always contained a de-identified subject ID, COVID-19 status, age in years and sex. HLA class I and class II types, where available, came from metadata supplied by the sample provider rather than from assay-based typing.

TCRbeta CDR3 regions were amplified from genomic DNA by means of the immunoSEQ Assay, a bias-controlled multiplex PCR. On the authors' methods: The number of nucleated cells in each sample was estimated from the amplification of reference gene primers within the assay. To quantify the absolute abundance of each unique TCRbeta CDR3 rearrangement, sequence reads were collapsed and filtered. For each sample, productive Simpson clonality was calculated as the square root of Simpson's diversity index across productive rearrangements. The clones in this table, taken by TCRdb from immuneACCESS, are in-frame only. Not every clone is retained; where verified, under half of the shortfall comes from an unresolved V gene, and the cause of the rest is unknown. The V and J calls and clone size come from that table; D and trimming were worked out from the DNA. In this sample the table shows under 200,000 clones, 86% of which occur a single time. Of the sample, around 3.5% falls within the top ten clones.

Overall study results and their limits: Clinical and demographic metadata were provided uncurated, with the amount varying by source and participant.

Each collaborating institution followed its own protocols to collect whole blood in K2EDTA tubes. For TCRbeta analysis, collaborators shipped samples in one of three forms: frozen whole blood, isolated PBMCs, or DNA extracted from either of those sample types. The germline V gene yields SGHRS for CDR1 and YFSETQ for CDR2. Including the terminal cysteine and phenylalanine, the CDR3 comprises 12 residues. The read is trimmed to its CDR3 DNA, 36 bases read in frame from base 1. Relative to germline, V is 1 base shorter and J is 10 bases shorter, with 9 bases between their ends. This clone has only one observation. Its antigen is still unknown. No much larger clonotype is one base removed from it; base qualities were not supplied.

Material for sequencing was peripheral blood. Recombination connected TRBV5-1 to TRBJ2-1; the D gene remains uncertain. This TCR was recovered from a man between 65 and 85 years old with acute or convalescent COVID-19. CDR3 loop: CASSLFKEEQFF. The nucleotide sequence reads as follows: TGCGCCAGCAGCTTGTTTAAGGAGGAGCAGTTCTTC.